This note documents a single T cell receptor beta chain sequence. Its target is not known. CDR1 is MNHNS, CDR2 SASEGT, per germline. V was pared by 1 base and J by 0 bases, with 9 bases of the junction left unmatched. The length of the CDR3 is 19 residues. CFSE-labeled sorted T cells met regulatory or mature dendritic cells for five to six days. This entry is derived from a study of regulatory dendritic cells for organ transplantation. Study-wide background: Regulatory dendritic cells came from monocytes given vitamin D3 and IL-10.

Repertoires were generated with immunoSEQ multiplex PCR, while TCRdb's copy carries only in-frame clones and drops some. The data contain fewer than 25,000 clones, 65% to 90% of them singletons. This clonotype originated in a human donor in good health. The chain has TRBV6-1 and TRBJ1-5, with 10 bases aligning to TRBD1. The material sequenced was naive CD4+ T cells from blood cultured with dendritic cells. Subset denoted: CD45RA+ naive T cells. The DNA for the CDR3 is TGTGCCAGCAGTGAAGTACCGGGACAGGGGAGGTATAGCAATCAGCCCCAGCATTTT. Its translation is CASSEVPGQGRYSNQPQHF.